This T cell receptor beta chain was profiled in a study of T cells in Graves' hyperthyroidism and ophthalmopathy. Turning to the study itself: Peripheral blood was collected at initial diagnosis, before any treatment.

This clonotype was seen repeatedly, ten times or more. CDR1 and CDR2 (germline): MDHEN, SYDVKM. This CDR3 spans 15 amino acids. V gave up 5 bases and J gave up 3 bases; unmatched junction bases: 4. Amplification targeted TCR beta CDR3 regions from RNA transcripts. RT-PCR in the first round (using the HTBI primer set) targeted the TCR CDR3. In TCRdb, the multiplex PCR reads were re-called with MiXCR into one record per CDR3 protein. Found here are roughly 650,000 distinct CDR3 sequences, about a sixth of them singletons; the top ten hold approximately 3.5%. The chain joins TRBV28 to TRBJ1-5; 10 bases are shared with TRBD1. The sequence came from a woman aged 35 to 49 with Graves' ophthalmopathy. The sample was blood. The CDR3 reads CASSEGQGYNQPQHF. As DNA, the CDR3 is TGTGCCAGCAGTGAGGGACAGGGGTACAATCAGCCCCAGCATTTT.